The subject of this entry is one T cell receptor (beta chain). Its specificity is unknown. The data are from a study of response to subunit inactivated influenza vaccine. Regarding the study as a whole: Few new T cells, the authors suggested, are recruited by each seasonal influenza vaccination.

TCRdb re-called the RT-PCR reads with MiXCR, one entry per CDR3 protein. Among 560,000 or so distinct CDR3 sequences listed, approximately 7.7% were seen once. Source: PBMCs from blood, taken less than 30 months after vaccination. The source is a man aged 45 to 75 who received an inactivated influenza vaccine.

CDR3 in DNA: TGTGCCATCAGTGAACACACGTCAAGCTCCTACGAGCAGTACTTC. Protein: CAISEHTSSSYEQYF. The genes are TRBV10-3 and TRBJ2-7; D unclear. Germline V gene sequence: CDR1 ENHRY, CDR2 SYGVKD. The CDR3 has 15 amino acids. V lost 3 bases and J 0 bases, leaving 12 bases between the germline ends.